This T cell receptor beta chain was retrieved from a study of OX40 agonist ivuxolimab in advanced cancers. Study-wide context: Hepatocellular carcinoma, melanoma, renal cell or head and neck cancer affected the dose-escalation patients. Age averaged around 60 years (range about 20 to 79), and roughly 82% were male. Overall study findings and caveats: Circulating CD4+ and CD8+ T cells showed clonal expansion by week 6 at 0.1 to 3.0 mg/kg.

A remark on this clone: Its antigen is unidentified.

CDR3 length: 15 residues. Germline CDR1 SGHRS, CDR2 YFSETQ. Trimming cost V 4 bases and J 6 bases, with 17 bases left between them. TCRdb's copy holds only in-frame clones and misses some; the assay was immunoSEQ multiplex PCR. The sample records around 42,000 clones, approximately 90% being singletons. The sequence derives from an adult with an advanced solid tumor such as melanoma, head and neck, liver or kidney cancer. The starting material was CD4+ or CD8+ T cells sorted from blood, obtained in a trial of the OX40 agonist ivuxolimab. The chain couples TRBV5-1 to TRBJ1-5; D possibly corresponds to TRBD1 (6 bases). This CDR3 reads CASSASGDVPQPQHF. The CDR3, as DNA: TGCGCCAGCAGCGCCTCAGGGGATGTCCCTCAGCCCCAGCATTTT. Variable domain in full (rest from reference TRBV5-1 and TRBJ1-5): KAGVTQTPRYLIKTRGQQVTLSCSPISGHRSVSWYQQTPGQGLQFLFEYFSETQRNKGNFPGRFSGRQFSNSRSEMNVSTLELGDSALYLCASSASGDVPQPQHFGDGTRLSIL.